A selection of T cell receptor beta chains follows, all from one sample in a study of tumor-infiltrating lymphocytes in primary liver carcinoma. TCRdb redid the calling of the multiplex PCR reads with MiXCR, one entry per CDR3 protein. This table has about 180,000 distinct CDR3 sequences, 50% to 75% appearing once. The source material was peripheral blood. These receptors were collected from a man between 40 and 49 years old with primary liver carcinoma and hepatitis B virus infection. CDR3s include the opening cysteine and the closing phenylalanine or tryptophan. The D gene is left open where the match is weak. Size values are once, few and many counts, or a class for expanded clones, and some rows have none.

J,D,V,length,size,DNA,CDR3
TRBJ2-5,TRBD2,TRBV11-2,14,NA,TGTGCCAGCAGCAATGGATTAGCGGGAGGGACCCAGTACTTC,CASSNGLAGGTQYF
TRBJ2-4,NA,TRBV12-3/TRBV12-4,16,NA,TGTGCCAGCAGCTCCCGTCTAGGGGTTTTGAAAAACATTCAGTACTTC,CASSSRLGVLKNIQYF
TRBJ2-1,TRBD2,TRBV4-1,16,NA,TGCGCCAGCAGCCAAGGGGGACTAGTCGTCTACAATGAGCAGTTCTTC,CASSQGGLVVYNEQFF
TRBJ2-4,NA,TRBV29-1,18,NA,TGCAGCGTTGGGGGGACAGGAATCAGCGGAAGCGGGAGAAACATTCAGTACTTC,CSVGGTGISGSGRNIQYF
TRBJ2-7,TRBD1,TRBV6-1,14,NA,TGTGCCAGCGAAGACAGGGGGCTTTTGTACGAGCAGTACTTC,CASEDRGLLYEQYF
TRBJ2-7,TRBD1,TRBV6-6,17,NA,TGTGCCAGCAGCCCGGGACAGGGGGGTATTCCCTCCTACGAGCAGTACTTC,CASSPGQGGIPSYEQYF
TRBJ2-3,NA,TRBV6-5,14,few,TGTGCCAGCAGTTACCAAACTCCCACAGATACGCAGTATTTT,CASSYQTPTDTQYF
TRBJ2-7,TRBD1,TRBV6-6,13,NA,TGTGCCAGCGCCCCCGGGACAGGGGGTGAGCAGTACTTC,CASAPGTGGEQYF
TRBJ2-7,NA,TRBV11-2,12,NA,TGTGCCAGCAGCTCAGGGGGGGGCAATCAGTACTTC,CASSSGGGNQYF
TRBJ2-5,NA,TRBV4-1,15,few,TGCGCCAGCAGCCGCCCAGCGGGACAGCAAGAGACCCAGTACTTC,CASSRPAGQQETQYF
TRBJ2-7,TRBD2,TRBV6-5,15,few,TGTGCCGGCAAAGGTTCCGGGACTAGCGCCTACGAGCAGTACTTC,CAGKGSGTSAYEQYF
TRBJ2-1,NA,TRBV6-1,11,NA,TGTGCCAGCATCGCAGGGGAGGAGCAGTTCTTC,CASIAGEEQFF
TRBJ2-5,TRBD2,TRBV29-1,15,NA,TGCAGCGTTAGGGGCACTAGCGGGAGAGAGGAGACCCAGTACTTC,CSVRGTSGREETQYF
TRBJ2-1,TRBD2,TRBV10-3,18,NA,TGTGCCATCAGGGGGACTAGCGGGAGGGCAGGGTCCTACAATGAGCAGTTCTTC,CAIRGTSGRAGSYNEQFF
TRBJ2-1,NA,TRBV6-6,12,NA,TGTGCCAGCAGCAACGCGCCTTATTTTTTGTTCTTC,CASSNAPYFLFF
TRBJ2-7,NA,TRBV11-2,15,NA,TGTGCCAGCAGCACGATCGCCGGGAAGATGGGCGGACAGTACTTC,CASSTIAGKMGGQYF
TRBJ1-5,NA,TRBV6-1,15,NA,TGTGCCAGCAGTCAGGGGAGGGGAGGCAATCAGCCCCAGCATTTT,CASSQGRGGNQPQHF
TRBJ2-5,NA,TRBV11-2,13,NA,TGTGCCAGCAGTGAAGGGGGAGGAGAGACCCAGTACTTC,CASSEGGGETQYF
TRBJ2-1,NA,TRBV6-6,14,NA,TGTGCCAGCAGCCTCGGGGCAGGGCTGAATGAGCAGTTCTTC,CASSLGAGLNEQFF
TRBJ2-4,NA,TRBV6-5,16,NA,TGTGCCAGCAGTTACGGAATAGCCGGAGGCAAAAACATTCAGTACTTC,CASSYGIAGGKNIQYF
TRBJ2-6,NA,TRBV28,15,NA,TGTGCCAGCAGTTTCGCGGGGTCTGGGGCCAACGTCCTGACTTTC,CASSFAGSGANVLTF
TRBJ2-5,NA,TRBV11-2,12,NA,TGTGTCAGAAGCCAGGCGCAAGAGACCCAGTACTTC,CVRSQAQETQYF
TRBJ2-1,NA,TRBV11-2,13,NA,TGTGTCAGCAGCTTAGATCGAAACAATGAGCAGTTCTTC,CVSSLDRNNEQFF
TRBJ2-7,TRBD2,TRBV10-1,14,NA,TGCGCCAGTTCCGGACTAGCGGGAGACTCCGAGCAGTACTTC,CASSGLAGDSEQYF
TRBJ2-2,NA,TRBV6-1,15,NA,TGTGCCAGCAGATTGCTCGCCCTTAGCACCGGGGAGCTGTTTTTT,CASRLLALSTGELFF
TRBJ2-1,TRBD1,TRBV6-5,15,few,TGTGCCAGCAGGCTGACAGGGGTCCTTTACAATGAGCAGTTCTTC,CASRLTGVLYNEQFF
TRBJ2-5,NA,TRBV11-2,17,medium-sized,TGTGCCAGCAGCTTAGTCAGTGGGGGCAGTCGGCAAGAGACCCAGTACTTC,CASSLVSGGSRQETQYF
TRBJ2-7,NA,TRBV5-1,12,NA,TGCGCCAGCAGCCCAGGGCACTACGAGCAGTATTTC,CASSPGHYEQYF
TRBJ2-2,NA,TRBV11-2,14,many,TGTGCCAGCAGCTCGCTCGGGTTCACCGGGGAGCTGTTTTTT,CASSSLGFTGELFF
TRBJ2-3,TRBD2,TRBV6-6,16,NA,TGTGCCAGCAGCGGTGGAGGTAGCGGGAGCACAGATACGCAGTATTTT,CASSGGGSGSTDTQYF
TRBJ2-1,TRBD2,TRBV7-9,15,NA,TGTGCCAGCAGCCAACGACTAGCGGTCTACAATGAGCAGTTCTTC,CASSQRLAVYNEQFF
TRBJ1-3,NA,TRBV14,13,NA,TGTGCCAGCAGCCAAGAGTCTGGAAACACCATATATTTT,CASSQESGNTIYF
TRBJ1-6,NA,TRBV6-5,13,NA,TGTTCCAGCAGTTACGACTATAATTCACCCCTCCACTTT,CSSSYDYNSPLHF
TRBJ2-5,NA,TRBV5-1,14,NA,TGCGCCAGCAGCGGCCTGAGGGGAGGAGAGACCCAGTACTTC,CASSGLRGGETQYF
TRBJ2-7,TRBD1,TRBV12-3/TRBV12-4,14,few,TGTGCCAGCGGCCCCGGGACAGGGGTAGACGAGCAGTACTTC,CASGPGTGVDEQYF
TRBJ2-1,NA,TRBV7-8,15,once,TGTGCCAGCACCCCCGGGGACAACGGCGTCGGTGAGCAGTTCTTC,CASTPGDNGVGEQFF
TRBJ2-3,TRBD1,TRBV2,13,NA,TGTGCCAGCAGGGGGACAGGGCAGGATACGCAGTATTTT,CASRGTGQDTQYF
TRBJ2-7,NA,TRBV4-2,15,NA,TGTGCCAGCAGCGTTCAGCGGTACTGGAGATACGAGCAGTACTTC,CASSVQRYWRYEQYF
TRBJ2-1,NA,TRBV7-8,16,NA,TGTGCCAGCAGCTTAGGAAACACCCGGGCCGTCAATGAGCAGTTCTTC,CASSLGNTRAVNEQFF
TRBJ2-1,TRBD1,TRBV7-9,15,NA,TGTGCCAGCAGCCGAGGGGGACAGGGCTACAATGAGCAGTTCTTC,CASSRGGQGYNEQFF
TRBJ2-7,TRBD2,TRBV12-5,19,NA,TGTGCTAGTGGTTTGCCCCCCGCGACTAGCGGGAGGACGGCCTACGAGCAGTACTTC,CASGLPPATSGRTAYEQYF
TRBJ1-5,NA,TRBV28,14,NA,TGTGCCAGCAGCCATGCCCCGGGGAATCAGCCCCAGCATTTT,CASSHAPGNQPQHF
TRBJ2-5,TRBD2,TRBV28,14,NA,TGTGCCAGCACATCTAGCGGGAGTAGGGAGACCCAGTACTTC,CASTSSGSRETQYF
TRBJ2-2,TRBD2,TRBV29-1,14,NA,TGCAGCGTTGAGCGGGAGGATAGTACCGGGGAGCTGTTTTTT,CSVEREDSTGELFF